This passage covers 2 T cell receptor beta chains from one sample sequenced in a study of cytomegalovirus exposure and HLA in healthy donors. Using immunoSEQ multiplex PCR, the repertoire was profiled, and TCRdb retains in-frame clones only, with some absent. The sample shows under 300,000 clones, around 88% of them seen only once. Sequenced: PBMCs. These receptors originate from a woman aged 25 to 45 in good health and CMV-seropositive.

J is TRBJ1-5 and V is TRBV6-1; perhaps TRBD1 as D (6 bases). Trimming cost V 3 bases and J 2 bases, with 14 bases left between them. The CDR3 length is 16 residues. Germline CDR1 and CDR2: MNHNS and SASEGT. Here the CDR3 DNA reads TGTGCCAGCAGTGACGAGGGGGAGCTGGGCAATCAGCCCCAGCATTTT. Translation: CASSDEGELGNQPQHF.

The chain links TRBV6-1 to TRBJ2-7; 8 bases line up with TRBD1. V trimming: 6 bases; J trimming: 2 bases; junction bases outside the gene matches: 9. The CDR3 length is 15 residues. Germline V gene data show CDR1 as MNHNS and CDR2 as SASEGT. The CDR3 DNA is TGTGCCAGCAGCTTCGGACAGGGTCCCCCCTACGAGCAGTACTTC. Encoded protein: CASSFGQGPPYEQYF.